This TCR beta chain came from a study of OX40 agonist ivuxolimab in advanced cancers. Study at large: Ivuxolimab, which is an agonistic anti-OX40 (CD134) antibody, was administered to the patients. Study results and limitations: Determination of antigen specificity was not performed for the expanded peripheral T cells. At 0.1 to 3.0 mg/kg and by week 6, CD4+ and CD8+ T cells in the blood had expanded clonally.

Clones were read by immunoSEQ multiplex PCR, and TCRdb kept only the in-frame ones, dropping some. The sample contains some 70,000 clones, 70% to 90% of which appear only once. Germline V gives CDR1 LNHDA, CDR2 SQIVND (reference sequence). The CDR3 sequence is 14 residues long. Trimming pared 6 bases from V and 0 bases from J, leaving 10 bases between. At baseline, cycle 4 day 1, and cycle 7 day 1, blood was sampled. Note on this clone: Its antigen remains unknown.

The rearrangement uses TRBV19 and TRBJ2-3; possibly TRBD1 or TRBD2 for D (5 bases each). The origin of this receptor is an adult with an advanced solid tumor such as melanoma, head and neck, liver or kidney cancer. This material consisted of CD4+ or CD8+ T cells sorted from blood, taken in a trial of the OX40 agonist ivuxolimab. CDR3 amino acids: CASSREFSTDTQYF. The CDR3 DNA sequence: TGTGCCAGTAGCAGGGAGTTCAGCACAGATACGCAGTATTTT.